This T cell receptor (beta chain) was found in a study of blood T cells in healthy people across ages (dated by TCRdb to between 2014 and 2017). General notes on the study: In model experiments, template switching captured about one uniquely barcoded TCR beta cDNA molecule for every two T cells. To track age-related changes in TCR beta repertoire diversity, the study relied on deep sequencing normalized with unique cDNA molecular identifiers. Donors were grouped into four age groups: young (average approximately 16 years), middle-aged (over 35), aged (roughly 67) and long-lived (approximately 75). Using the same blood draw, the study looked at two additional independent replicas of 1 million unique cDNA reads for two donors, one aged 18 to 30 and the other aged 80 or older. Study-wide conclusions, independent of this receptor: Because donor CMV infection status was unknown, age-related changes in expanded clonotypes were potentially confounded. Because profiling used bulk unsorted PBMCs, naive and antigen-experienced compartments could not be compared conclusively. Estimates of total diversity from one million sequenced T cells were regarded as lower bounds and underestimates. There was a strong correlation between observed TCR beta diversity and the percentage of naive T cells measured by flow cytometry. The long-lived group showed more naive CD4+ T cells, fewer expanded clones and increased TCR diversity than the aged group, suggesting age selection. Observed TCR beta diversity per million T cells fell roughly linearly with age, and a significant reduction was already apparent by age approximately 40.

Library preparation employed 5' RACE. Sequencing instrument: Illumina HiSeq 2500. A second roughly 7 to 12 cycle PCR used a sample-barcoded 5' primer and a J-beta primer mix. Each TCR beta cDNA molecule received a unique molecular identifier from a template-switch 5' adaptor carrying 12 random nucleotides. Each sample yielded at least 2.5 million CDR3-containing paired-end reads. First-strand cDNA synthesis was performed from all RNA using the Mint cDNA synthesis kit, with priming by a TRBC-specific oligonucleotide. After uracil-DNA glycosylase treatment, a first 18-cycle PCR used universal primers M1SS and BC2_uni_R on all cDNA. Per the authors' processing: Each sample was normalized by randomly selecting 1 million high-quality reads, each carrying a distinct molecular identifier. Instead of being binned into consensus sequences, reads that shared molecular identifiers were thrown out. CDR3 identification, clonotype clustering and error correction used MiTCR with a Q25 quality threshold and the strictest error-elimination algorithm. Lower-bound total TCR beta diversity was estimated with a nonparametric unseen species model using Euler transformation. Through fastp at Q25 and MiXCR, TCRdb rebuilt clones from the public reads, retaining in-frame beta chains. Here each entry gathers all rows of one CDR3 protein and keeps the most common genes and DNA. These V and J calls derive from TCRdb rather than the authors' analysis. The sample yields about 930,000 distinct CDR3 sequences; around 29% were counted once. The ten largest clonotypes hold around 9.6% of the sample.

Systemically healthy Caucasian individuals from Russia, over 30 in total and aged about 6 to 100 years, were included as donors. Each donor gave roughly 9 milliliters of peripheral blood, drawn into EDTA-treated Vacutainer tubes. Ficoll-Paque density-gradient centrifugation was used to isolate PBMCs, with at least 6 million per sample. Trizol reagent was used to extract total RNA from PBMCs, with at least 5 micrograms per sample. Naive CD45RAhigh/CD27high T cell percentages were measured by flow cytometry on a PBMC aliquot from every donor. This clonotype was found a few times. Its cognate antigen has yet to be identified. The sample holds no much larger clone one base away, and base qualities are not on file. This sample was also put to use in a study of T cells of mothers and their children. That second report states: Nine systemically healthy Caucasian individuals, comprising three mothers and their six children, were included as donors. cDNA synthesis used all of the extracted RNA, with 1.5 ug of RNA in each 15 ul reaction. Sample barcodes and 2-4 random nucleotides were added via the M1S primer in the second PCR. Each mother yielded over 10 million TCR beta CDR3 reads and each child roughly 2.9 million reads. Thymic selection similarly shapes TCR recombination output in related and unrelated pairs, with minor effect from inherited differences. Normalized repertoire overlap was always found to be slightly, but never significantly, higher in related mother-child pairs than in unrelated mother-child pairs. No persistent microchimeric T cell clones were found, with a detection sensitivity of approximately 100 clones per million clonotypes. In the study, deep NGS was used to compare the TCR beta repertoires of mothers and children, and features distinguishing related mother-child pairs from unrelated individuals were sought. Mothers averaged approximately 41 +/- 4 years of age and children averaged about 10 +/- 4 years. Libraries were sequenced on Illumina HiSeq 2000 with 100+100 nt paired-end reads after adapter ligation with NEBNext reagents. Mother and child libraries were prepared a month apart and sequenced in separate runs to prevent cross-contamination. Between roughly 450,000 and 2,000,000 distinct TCR beta clonotypes were identified per donor. Naive TCR beta clonotypes were estimated from low-frequency clonotypes matched to each donor's FACS-determined naive share, without sorting.

The receptor comes from a woman between 40 and 55 years old in good health. Sequenced: blood.

The DNA reads as follows: TGTGCCAGCAGCCCTCGGGGTGTCAAGACTGAAGCTTTCTTT. Its protein reads: CASSPRGVKTEAFF. The chain uses TRBV3-1 and TRBJ1-1; no confident D gene assignment can be made. Trimming costs V 4 bases and J 5 bases, and their ends lie 14 bases apart. The germline V gene (reference sequence) provides CDR1 LGHDT and CDR2 YNNKEL. From its cysteine to its phenylalanine, the CDR3 spans 14 amino acids. The entry retains the CDR3 DNA only, 42 bases that are in frame from base 1.